These T cell receptor beta chains were read from a single sample in a study of blood T cell repertoires in COVID-19. Clones were sequenced by immunoSEQ multiplex PCR, and TCRdb holds only the in-frame ones, with some missing. The sample holds roughly 170,000 clones, more than 65% seen once. Material: PBMCs or T cells enriched from blood (not recorded which). These receptors were taken from a woman aged 40 to 50 with acute COVID-19. Each CDR3 is given with its conserved first and last residue. D genes are given only for firm matches. Expanded clones are given a class, and other clones once, few, many or no size at all.

v_gene,d_gene,abundance,j_gene,CDR3aa,CDR3nt
TRBV5-6,-,-,TRBJ1-2,CASSLQGQGPSYGYTF,TGTGCCAGCAGCTTGCAAGGTCAGGGGCCCTCCTATGGCTACACCTTC
TRBV2,TRBD2,-,TRBJ2-5,CASSRASGRGETQYF,TGTGCCAGCAGTCGCGCTAGCGGGAGGGGAGAGACCCAGTACTTC
TRBV4-2,TRBD1,-,TRBJ1-2,CASSQDRVSNYGYTF,TGTGCCAGCAGCCAGGACAGGGTTTCCAACTATGGCTACACCTTC
TRBV5-1,-,-,TRBJ1-1,CASSLGGFMNTEAFF,TGCGCCAGCAGCTTGGGAGGGTTCATGAACACTGAAGCTTTCTTT
TRBV6-5,TRBD1,-,TRBJ2-7,CASTNYRTGHEQYF,TGTGCCAGCACCAATTATCGGACAGGGCACGAGCAGTACTTC
TRBV30,-,once,TRBJ2-5,CAWSVAPVRETQYF,TGTGCCTGGAGTGTAGCGCCTGTCCGGGAGACCCAGTACTTC
TRBV29-1,-,-,TRBJ2-2,CSAQTSIPTGELFF,TGCAGCGCTCAGACTAGTATCCCCACCGGGGAGCTGTTTTTT
TRBV6-5,TRBD2,-,TRBJ2-3,CASGTSGRTDTQYF,TGTGCCAGCGGGACTAGCGGGCGCACAGATACGCAGTATTTT
TRBV7-2,-,-,TRBJ1-2,CASSPPGVIYGYTF,TGTGCCAGCAGTCCCCCCGGGGTCATCTATGGCTACACCTTC
TRBV5-4,-,-,TRBJ2-1,CASSFKRASSYNEQFF,TGTGCCAGCAGCTTCAAGCGGGCCAGCTCCTACAATGAGCAGTTCTTC
TRBV2,TRBD1,few,TRBJ1-1,CATDRGMNTEAFF,TGTGCCACGGACAGGGGCATGAACACTGAAGCTTTCTTT
TRBV3-1/TRBV3-2,TRBD2,-,TRBJ2-3,CASSQDPSSGMTDTQYF,TGTGCCAGCAGCCAAGATCCGTCTAGCGGGATGACAGATACGCAGTATTTT
TRBV3-1/TRBV3-2,-,-,TRBJ2-1,CASSQAVGGRPGEQFF,TGTGCCAGCAGCCAAGCTGTCGGCGGCCGTCCCGGCGAGCAGTTCTTC
TRBV9,-,-,TRBJ1-3,CASSVAGQGIGNTIYF,TGTGCCAGCAGCGTAGCGGGGCAGGGGATAGGAAACACCATATATTTT
TRBV5-6,TRBD1,-,TRBJ2-7,CASGDRVAYEQYF,TGTGCCAGCGGAGACAGGGTTGCCTACGAGCAGTACTTC
TRBV19,-,once,TRBJ1-3,CASSILRGTDGNTIYF,TGTGCCAGTAGTATTCTTCGGGGGACCGATGGAAACACCATATATTTT
TRBV30,-,-,TRBJ1-6,CAWTRPGLGGDRSPLHF,TGTGCCTGGACCCGACCTGGGTTGGGGGGTGATAGATCACCCCTCCACTTT
TRBV4-2,TRBD1,-,TRBJ2-1,CASSQGYRDRAYNEQFF,TGTGCCAGCAGCCAAGGGTACCGGGACAGGGCATACAATGAGCAGTTCTTC
TRBV19,-,-,TRBJ1-2,CASSLNGGGYGYTF,TGTGCCAGTAGCCTGAACGGGGGAGGCTATGGCTACACCTTC
TRBV10-3,-,-,TRBJ2-1,CAISDFSNEQFF,TGTGCCATCAGTGACTTCTCGAATGAGCAGTTCTTC
TRBV7-9,TRBD1,-,TRBJ1-1,CASSFSTGDWTEAFF,TGTGCCAGCAGCTTTTCGACAGGGGATTGGACTGAAGCTTTCTTT
TRBV11-3,-,-,TRBJ1-1,CASRVHSGNTEAFF,TGTGCCAGCAGAGTCCACTCTGGGAACACTGAAGCTTTCTTT
TRBV11-2,TRBD2,-,TRBJ2-7,CASSYTSGTFSYEQYF,TGTGCCAGCAGCTACACTAGCGGTACATTTTCCTACGAGCAGTACTTC
TRBV6-1,-,-,TRBJ1-4,CASSEVVGSLEKLFF,TGTGCCAGCAGTGAGGTGGTGGGGAGTTTGGAAAAACTGTTTTTT
TRBV9,-,-,TRBJ2-6,CASSVGGPTVLTF,TGTGCCAGCAGCGTAGGGGGGCCCACCGTCCTGACTTTC
TRBV7-9,-,few,TRBJ1-2,CASSLSWGSARDGYTF,TGTGCCAGCAGCTTAAGCTGGGGCAGCGCCCGTGATGGCTACACCTTC
TRBV6-5,-,-,TRBJ1-2,CASSIPQSLAHGYTF,TGTGCCAGCAGTATACCACAGAGTCTGGCGCATGGCTACACCTTC